Ten or more counts support the clone carrying this T cell receptor (beta chain). The antigen remains undetermined. This specimen belongs to a study of regulatory T cells in long-lasting Graves disease. Study-wide results and caveats: Patients whose Graves' disease persisted exhibited lower TCR diversity than those newly diagnosed. Thyroid tissue was not sampled; only peripheral blood was.

The CDR3 totals 16 residues. V lost 5 bases to trimming and J lost 0 bases, with 17 bases between them. The germline V gene has CDR1 SGHTA and CDR2 FQGNSA. Both iRepertoire HTBI primers and Arm-PCR of CDR3 regions were used to build the TCR beta libraries. From the multiplex PCR reads, TCRdb called clonotypes with MiXCR, one entry per CDR3 protein. The table has about 200,000 distinct CDR3 sequences, about 16% seen once. Regarding time point: newly diagnosed GD, antithyroid drugs for less than 3 months. Following extraction of RNA from PBMCs, that RNA was used to make the TCR library. This sequence joins TRBV7-2 and TRBJ2-7, with D perhaps TRBD2 (5 bases). The origin of this receptor is a female donor with Graves disease. The starting material was peripheral blood mononuclear cells (PBMCs), obtained at new diagnosis, from a patient treated with antithyroid drugs. The CDR3 sequence is CASSLRRGGSSYEQYF. For the CDR3, the DNA is TGTGCCAGCAGCCTACGGAGAGGTGGGAGCTCCTACGAGCAGTACTTC.